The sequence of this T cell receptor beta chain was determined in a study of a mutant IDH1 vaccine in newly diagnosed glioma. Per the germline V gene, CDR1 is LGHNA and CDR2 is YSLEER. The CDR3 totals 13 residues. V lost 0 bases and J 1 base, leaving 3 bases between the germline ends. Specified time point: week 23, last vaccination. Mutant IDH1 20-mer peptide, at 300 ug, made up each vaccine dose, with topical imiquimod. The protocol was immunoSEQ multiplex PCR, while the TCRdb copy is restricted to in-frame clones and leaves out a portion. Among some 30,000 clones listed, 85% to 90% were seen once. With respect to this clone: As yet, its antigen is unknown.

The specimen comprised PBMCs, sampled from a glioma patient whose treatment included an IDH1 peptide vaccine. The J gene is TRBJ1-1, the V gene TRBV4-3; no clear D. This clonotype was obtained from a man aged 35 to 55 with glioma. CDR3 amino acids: CASSQDGNTEAFF. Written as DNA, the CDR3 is TGCGCCAGCAGCCAAGACGGGAACACTGAAGCTTTCTTT.